This TCR beta chain was recorded in a study of PD-L1 blockade in urothelial cancer. Study as a whole: Atezolizumab was started by patients in 2014 at 1,200 mg intravenously every 3 weeks. A median about 140,000 T cells were found in blood samples.

V lost 3 bases, J lost 3 bases, and 9 bases lay in between. The germline CDR1 and CDR2 sequences are SNHLY and FYNNEI. The CDR3 is 13 amino acids. Profiled with immunoSEQ multiplex PCR; TCRdb holds only in-frame clones, not every one. This sample carries about 50,000 clones, 85% to 90% of them seen once, and the ten largest clones take roughly 2.5%. Time point noted: peripheral blood 6 weeks after treatment start. The sequence derives from a man between 60 and 75 years old with urothelial cancer. The rearrangement links TRBV2 to TRBJ2-7; D possibly corresponds to TRBD1 (6 bases). The sequences come from PBMCs, collected around atezolizumab (anti-PD-L1) treatment. The CDR3 bases are TGTGCCAGCAGTGAGGCAGGGGTCTACGAGCAGTACTTC. Protein product: CASSEAGVYEQYF.